This T cell receptor beta chain was retrieved from a study of T cell clones after liver transplantation (dated by TCRdb to between 2019 and 2020). A note on the overall study: The samples were obtained from ITN030ST, a randomized trial that attempted immunosuppression withdrawal within 2 years after liver transplantation. Three of the eight recipients were HCV-positive; the others were transplanted for non-autoimmune, non-viral indications. Third party-reactive TCRbeta sequences were also identified from pre-transplant MLRs to serve as an antigen-independent comparator for donor-reactive sequences. Donor-reactive T cell clones were identified by TCRbeta sequencing after a pre-transplant mixed lymphocyte reaction and then tracked in post-transplant blood. The studied cohort comprised 8 liver transplant recipients, 3 classified as tolerant and 5 as non-tolerant. To count as tolerant, a recipient had to stay completely off immunosuppression for at least one year without liver enzymes climbing beyond twice the upper limit of normal. Until randomization at 12-24 months post-transplant, subjects were given standard immunosuppression, with no induction therapy. Blood samples were collected pre-transplant, pre-randomization before withdrawal, and post-randomization after either full withdrawal or failed withdrawal. Study-wide findings and limitations: A significant post-transplant decrease in circulating donor-reactive CD4 TCRbeta sequences was observed in most of the 8 subjects, irrespective of tolerance or HCV status. Because allograft tissue specimens were not available, migration of donor-reactive T cells into the graft, rather than deletion, may have occurred. The conclusions were preliminary, being limited by small, heterogeneous patient numbers and by non-standardized post-transplant time points. Donor-reactive sequences declined more than third party-reactive ones, suggesting partial antigen-specific deletion unrelated to withdrawal success. When repertoire turnover was accounted for, significantly reduced detection of donor-reactive sequences was found in 7 of 8 subjects for CD4 and in 8 of 8 subjects for CD8. In a couple of subjects, low numbers of available donor cells limited the measurable donor-reactive repertoire.

Using immunoSEQ, frozen genomic DNA was subjected to high-throughput TCRbeta CDR3 sequencing, a process that included PCR amplification, mapping, bias correction and internal controls. Turning to the authors' computational methods: Productive rearrangements were kept, and unique TCRbeta sequences were defined by CDR3 nucleotide sequence plus V and J gene. Donor-reactive sequences required at least 5-fold expansion in CFSE-low cells versus unstimulated pre-transplant cells and at least 0.01% frequency. Minimum frequency thresholds were set for each subject on the basis of the unstimulated sample with the lowest template count, so that a detection power of at least 90% was ensured. Jensen-Shannon divergence between the top 1000 TCRbeta sequences after and before transplant was used to measure repertoire turnover. Changes in detection of donor-reactive sequences were tested with two-sided Fisher's exact tests. The table was pulled from immuneACCESS by TCRdb, which kept in-frame rearrangements only. Such tables lose some clones; where checked, under half of the loss comes from unresolved V genes, and the rest has no known cause. The V and J calls and clone size come from that table; D and trimming were worked out from the DNA. Present in this sample are about 74,000 clones, under 90% of which were seen just once. The ten largest clones represent approximately 0.6% of the sample.

This clone was detected a few times. Its antigen is still unknown. No per-base quality is available; no much larger clone lies one base away. Its CDR3 holds 13 amino acids, cysteine through phenylalanine. Of the read, only the CDR3 DNA is kept; its 39 bases are in frame from base 1. Cut back by 5 bases and 4 bases, the V and J ends lie 11 bases apart. CDR1 MNHEY and CDR2 SMNVEV were looked up in the germline V gene (reference sequence). The time point label of this sample denotes: pre-transplant. Thawed unstimulated PBMCs were stained for CD3, CD4 and CD8 and FACS-sorted into CD3+CD4+ and CD3+CD8+ populations. Randomization to immunosuppression withdrawal applied to every one of the 8 studied subjects. The Qiagen DNeasy Blood and Tissue Kit was used for isolation of genomic DNA.

The chain is made from TRBV27 and TRBJ1-1, with the identity of the D gene unclear. Sequences were derived from CD4+ T cells from blood, sampled before liver transplant. The source of this sequence is a human donor who received a liver transplant. The nucleotide sequence reads as follows: TGTGCCAGCAGTCTACAACGTGGCACTGAAGCTTTCTTT. Its translation is CASSLQRGTEAFF.